The sequence of this T cell receptor beta chain was determined in a study of identical twins. The CDR3 is 16 amino acids. The V and J ends lost 0 bases and 2 bases, in that order; junction bases with no gene match: 4. Germline V lookup: CDR1 MGHRA, CDR2 YSYEKL. This clonotype was observed at least ten times. Antigen unknown. MiXCR, run by TCRdb on the 5' RACE reads, gives a single entry per CDR3 protein. The repertoire holds approximately 690,000 distinct CDR3 sequences, with over 5% as singletons. Study-wide findings and caveats: Weaker excess twin sharing was seen among beta out-of-frame sequences. Out-of-frame alpha sequences shared by twins were enriched for low generation probability.

The V gene is TRBV4-1, the J gene TRBJ2-1; TRBD2 agrees at 7 bases. Sequenced sample: naive T cells sorted from blood. The source is a young man in good health. The CDR3 region has the DNA TGCGCCAGCAGCCAAGACTCCGGGAGGCCCTACAATGAGCAGTTCTTC. This translates into CASSQDSGRPYNEQFF.